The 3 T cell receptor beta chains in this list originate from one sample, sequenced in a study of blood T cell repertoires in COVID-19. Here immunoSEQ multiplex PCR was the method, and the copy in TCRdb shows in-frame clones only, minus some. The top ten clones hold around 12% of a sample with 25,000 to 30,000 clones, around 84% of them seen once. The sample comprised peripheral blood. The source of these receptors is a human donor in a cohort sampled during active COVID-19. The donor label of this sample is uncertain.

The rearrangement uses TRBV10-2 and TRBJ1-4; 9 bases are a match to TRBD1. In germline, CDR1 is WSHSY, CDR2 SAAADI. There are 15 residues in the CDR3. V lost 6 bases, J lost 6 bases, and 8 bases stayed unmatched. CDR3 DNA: TGCGCCAGCAGGTTACCGGGACAGGGTGATGAAAAACTGTTTTTT. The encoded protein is CASRLPGQGDEKLFF.

This CDR3 is CASRKLNTEAFF. The DNA for the CDR3 is TGTGCCAGCAGGAAGCTGAACACTGAAGCTTTCTTT. The chain couples TRBV6-5 to TRBJ1-1; D remains unclear. This CDR3 has 12 amino acids. Germline V gives CDR1 MNHEY, CDR2 SVGAGI. V shed 6 bases and J shed 0 bases, with 5 bases lying between them.

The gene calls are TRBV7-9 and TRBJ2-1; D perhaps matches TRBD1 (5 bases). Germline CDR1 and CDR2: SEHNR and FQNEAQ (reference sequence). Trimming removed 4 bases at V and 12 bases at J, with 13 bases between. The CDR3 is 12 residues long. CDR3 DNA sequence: TGTGCCAGCAGCTCCCAGGGTATACGGCAGTTCTTC. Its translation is CASSSQGIRQFF.